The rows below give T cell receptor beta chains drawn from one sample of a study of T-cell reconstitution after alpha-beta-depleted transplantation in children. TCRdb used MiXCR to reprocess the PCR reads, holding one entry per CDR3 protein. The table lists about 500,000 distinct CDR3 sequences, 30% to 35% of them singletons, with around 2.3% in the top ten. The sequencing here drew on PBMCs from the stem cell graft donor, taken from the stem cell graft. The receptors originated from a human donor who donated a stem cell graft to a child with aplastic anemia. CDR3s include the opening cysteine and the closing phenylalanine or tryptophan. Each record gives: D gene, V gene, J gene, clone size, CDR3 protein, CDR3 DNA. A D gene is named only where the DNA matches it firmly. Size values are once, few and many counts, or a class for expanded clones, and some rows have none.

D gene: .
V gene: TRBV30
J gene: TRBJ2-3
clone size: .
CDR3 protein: CAWSWYSGRTQYF
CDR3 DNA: TGTGCCTGGAGCTGGTATAGCGGACGCACGCAGTATTTT

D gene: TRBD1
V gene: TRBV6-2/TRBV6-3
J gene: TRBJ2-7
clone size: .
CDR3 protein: CASSRPGTGNYEQYF
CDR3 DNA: TGTGCCAGCAGTCGTCCCGGGACAGGGAACTACGAGCAGTACTTC

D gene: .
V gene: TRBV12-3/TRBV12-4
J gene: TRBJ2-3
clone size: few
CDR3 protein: CASSFRGLGDTQYF
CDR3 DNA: TGTGCCAGCAGTTTTAGAGGGCTAGGAGATACGCAGTATTTT

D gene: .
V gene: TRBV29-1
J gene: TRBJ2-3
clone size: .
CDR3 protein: CSVEEGEDTDTQYF
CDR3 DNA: TGCAGCGTTGAAGAGGGGGAGGACACAGATACGCAGTATTTT

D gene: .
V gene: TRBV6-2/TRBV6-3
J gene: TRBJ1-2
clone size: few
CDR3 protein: CASSSWDAGIDTF
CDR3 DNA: TGTGCCAGCAGTTCGTGGGACGCAGGCATCGACACCTTC

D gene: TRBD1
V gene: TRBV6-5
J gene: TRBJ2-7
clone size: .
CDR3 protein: CASSSYRGEQYF
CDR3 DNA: TGTGCCAGCAGTTCATACAGGGGCGAGCAGTACTTC

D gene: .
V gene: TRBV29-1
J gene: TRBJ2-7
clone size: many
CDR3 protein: CSVEWEQSGYEQYF
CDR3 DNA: TGCAGCGTTGAATGGGAGCAGTCGGGTTACGAGCAGTACTTC

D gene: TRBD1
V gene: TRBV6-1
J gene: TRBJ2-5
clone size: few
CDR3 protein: CASSPMDRGTETQYF
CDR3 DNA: TGTGCCAGCAGCCCCATGGACAGGGGAACAGAGACCCAGTACTTC

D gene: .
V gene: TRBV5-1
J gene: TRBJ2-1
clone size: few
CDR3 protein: CASSLAYVLPEQFF
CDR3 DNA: TGCGCCAGCAGCTTGGCCTACGTCCTACCCGAGCAGTTCTTC

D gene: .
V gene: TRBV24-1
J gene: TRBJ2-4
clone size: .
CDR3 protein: CATSERSGKNIQYF
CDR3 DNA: TGTGCCACCAGTGAACGTAGCGGCAAAAACATTCAGTACTTC

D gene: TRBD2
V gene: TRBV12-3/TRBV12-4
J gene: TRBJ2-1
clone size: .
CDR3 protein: CASSSPVRAGGGYEQFF
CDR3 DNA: TGTGCCAGCAGTTCCCCCGTAAGAGCGGGAGGGGGGTATGAGCAGTTCTTC

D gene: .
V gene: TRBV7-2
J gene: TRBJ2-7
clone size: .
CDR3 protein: CASSASIEQYF
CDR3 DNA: TGTGCCAGCAGCGCAAGTATTGAGCAGTACTTC

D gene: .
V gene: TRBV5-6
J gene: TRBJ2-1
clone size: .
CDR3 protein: CASSKLRGYEQFF
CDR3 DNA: TGTGCCAGCAGTAAACTCAGGGGTTATGAGCAGTTCTTC

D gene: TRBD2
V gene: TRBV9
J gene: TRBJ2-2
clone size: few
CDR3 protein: CASSVGGTRLPTGELFF
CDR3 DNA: TGTGCCAGCAGCGTAGGGGGGACTAGACTACCTACCGGGGAGCTGTTTTTT

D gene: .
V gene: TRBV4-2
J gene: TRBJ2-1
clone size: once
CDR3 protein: CASSHSPEYNEQFF
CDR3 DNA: TGTGCCAGCAGCCATAGCCCAGAATACAATGAGCAGTTCTTC

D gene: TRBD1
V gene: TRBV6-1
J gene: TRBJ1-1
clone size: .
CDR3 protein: CASRDRGMYTEAFF
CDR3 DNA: TGTGCCAGCAGGGACAGGGGTATGTACACTGAAGCTTTCTTT

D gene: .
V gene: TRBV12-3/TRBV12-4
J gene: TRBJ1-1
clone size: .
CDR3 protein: CARSLDTEAFF
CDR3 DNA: TGTGCCCGCAGTTTAGACACTGAAGCTTTCTTT

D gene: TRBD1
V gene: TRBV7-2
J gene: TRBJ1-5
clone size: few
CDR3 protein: CASSLGDRAVRPQHF
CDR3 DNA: TGTGCCAGCAGCTTAGGGGACAGGGCAGTACGGCCCCAGCATTTT

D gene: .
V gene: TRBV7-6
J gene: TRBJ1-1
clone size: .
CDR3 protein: CASSPKWTGNMNTEAFF
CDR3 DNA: TGTGCCAGCAGCCCTAAATGGACGGGGAACATGAACACTGAAGCTTTCTTT

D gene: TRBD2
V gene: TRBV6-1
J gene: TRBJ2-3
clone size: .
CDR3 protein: CASRSSGMFTDTQYF
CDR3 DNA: TGTGCCAGCAGGTCTAGCGGGATGTTCACAGATACGCAGTATTTT

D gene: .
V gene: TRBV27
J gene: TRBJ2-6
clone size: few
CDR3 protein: CASSYSTYGTESSGANVLTF
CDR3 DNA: TGTGCCAGCAGTTATAGTACCTACGGGACCGAGAGCTCTGGGGCCAACGTCCTGACTTTC

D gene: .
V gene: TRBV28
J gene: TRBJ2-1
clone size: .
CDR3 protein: CASSAQWGSYNEQFF
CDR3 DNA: TGTGCCAGCAGTGCTCAATGGGGTTCCTACAATGAGCAGTTCTTC

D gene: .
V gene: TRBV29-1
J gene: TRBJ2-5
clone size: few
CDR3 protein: CSVELGGRETQYF
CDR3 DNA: TGCAGCGTCGAGCTGGGTGGGAGAGAGACCCAGTACTTC

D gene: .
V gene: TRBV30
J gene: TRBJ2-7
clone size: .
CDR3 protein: CAWSVSTGPYEQYF
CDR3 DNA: TGTGCCTGGAGTGTCTCGACAGGTCCCTACGAGCAGTACTTC

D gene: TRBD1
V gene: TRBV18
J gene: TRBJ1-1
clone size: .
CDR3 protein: CASSQGATTEAFF
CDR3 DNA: TGTGCCAGCTCACAGGGGGCCACCACTGAAGCTTTCTTT

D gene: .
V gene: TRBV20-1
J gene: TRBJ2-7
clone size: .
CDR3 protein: CSARIRGPLGKQYF
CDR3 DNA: TGCAGTGCTAGGATCCGGGGACCCTTAGGGAAGCAGTACTTC

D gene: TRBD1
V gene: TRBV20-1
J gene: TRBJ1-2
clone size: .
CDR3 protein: CSARSPNRGRGGYTF
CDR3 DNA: TGCAGTGCTAGATCCCCAAACAGGGGGCGGGGTGGCTACACCTTC

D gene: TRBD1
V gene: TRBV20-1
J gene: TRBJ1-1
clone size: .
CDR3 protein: CSATKSGGTEAFF
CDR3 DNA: TGCAGTGCTACCAAATCAGGGGGCACTGAAGCTTTCTTT

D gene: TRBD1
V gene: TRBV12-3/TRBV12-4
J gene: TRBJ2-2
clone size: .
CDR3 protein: CASSPWDRTNTGELFF
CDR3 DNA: TGTGCCAGCAGTCCCTGGGACAGGACGAACACCGGGGAGCTGTTTTTT

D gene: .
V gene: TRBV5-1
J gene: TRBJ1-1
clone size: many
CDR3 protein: CASSAGTVNTEAFF
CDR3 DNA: TGTGCTAGCAGCGCCGGGACGGTGAACACTGAAGCTTTCTTT

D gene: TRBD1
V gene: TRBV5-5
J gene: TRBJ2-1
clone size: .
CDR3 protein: CASSWATGGAYNEQFF
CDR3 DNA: TGTGCCAGCAGCTGGGCCACAGGGGGCGCTTACAATGAGCAGTTCTTC